This is a list of T cell receptor beta chains from one sample in a study of blood T cell repertoires in COVID-19. Sequencing used immunoSEQ multiplex PCR; TCRdb keeps in-frame clones, though not all of them. This sample has hundreds of thousands of clones; over 80% occur once, and the top ten carry approximately 1.5%. Sequencing was done on a sample of peripheral blood. The receptor set was obtained from a middle-aged woman who had recovered from COVID-19. CDR3s include the opening cysteine and the closing phenylalanine or tryptophan. The D gene is left open where the match is weak. Some rows mark clone size as missing; the rest say once, few, many or name a class of expanded clone.

d_gene | j_gene | v_gene | abundance | CDR3aa | CDR3nt
NA | TRBJ1-1 | TRBV19 | NA | CASSIGEQTVTEAFF | TGTGCCAGTAGTATAGGAGAACAGACGGTGACTGAAGCTTTCTTT
TRBD1 | TRBJ2-7 | TRBV11-2 | many | CASSFGTGTYEQYF | TGTGCCAGCAGCTTTGGGACAGGTACCTACGAGCAGTACTTC
NA | TRBJ2-5 | TRBV29-1 | NA | CSVDGGWRETQYF | TGCAGCGTTGACGGGGGATGGAGGGAGACCCAGTACTTC
TRBD2 | TRBJ2-3 | TRBV6-2/TRBV6-3 | NA | CASSYLAGITRGTDTQYF | TGTGCCAGCAGTTACTTAGCGGGGATAACCCGGGGCACAGATACGCAGTATTTT
NA | TRBJ2-5 | TRBV15 | NA | CATSPDSQETQYF | TGTGCCACCAGCCCGGACAGCCAAGAGACCCAGTACTTC
NA | TRBJ1-5 | TRBV4-1 | NA | CASSRAYNQPQHF | TGCGCCAGCAGCCGGGCATACAATCAGCCCCAGCATTTT
NA | TRBJ2-1 | TRBV27 | NA | CASSLPYSNNEQFF | TGTGCCAGCAGTTTACCCTACAGCAACAATGAGCAGTTCTTC
TRBD1 | TRBJ1-6 | TRBV11-2 | NA | CASSLGQQGAYYNSPLHF | TGTGCCAGCAGCTTAGGCCAACAGGGGGCGTACTATAATTCACCCCTCCACTTT
NA | TRBJ2-7 | TRBV11-2 | NA | CASSLVGGAYEQYF | TGTGCCAGCAGCTTAGTGGGGGGAGCCTACGAGCAGTACTTC
TRBD1 | TRBJ2-5 | TRBV11-2 | NA | CASSLDPGGSETQYF | TGTGCCAGCAGCTTAGATCCAGGGGGAAGCGAGACCCAGTACTTC
TRBD2 | TRBJ2-3 | TRBV5-4 | NA | CASSTLLAGGRGTQYF | TGTGCCAGCAGCACACTTCTAGCGGGGGGTCGAGGTACGCAGTATTTT
TRBD1 | TRBJ2-7 | TRBV19 | NA | CASSALQGTLEEQYF | TGTGCCAGTAGTGCCTTACAGGGGACCCTTGAGGAGCAGTACTTC
NA | TRBJ1-4 | TRBV7-9 | NA | CASTRMGGTNEKLFF | TGTGCCAGCACCCGTATGGGGGGGACTAATGAAAAACTGTTTTTT
TRBD2 | TRBJ2-7 | TRBV11-2 | NA | CASSLVGRTSGFPYEQYF | TGTGCCAGCAGCTTAGTCGGGAGGACTAGCGGGTTCCCCTACGAGCAGTACTTC
TRBD1 | TRBJ2-7 | TRBV10-3 | NA | CAISLRDREYEQYF | TGTGCCATCAGCCTCCGGGACAGGGAATACGAGCAGTACTTC
NA | TRBJ2-7 | TRBV12-3/TRBV12-4 | NA | CASSLYAGYEQYF | TGTGCCAGCAGTTTGTACGCGGGTTACGAGCAGTACTTC
NA | TRBJ1-6 | TRBV19 | once | CASSILGANSPLHF | TGTGCCAGTAGTATCTTAGGGGCGAATTCACCCCTCCACTTT
TRBD1 | TRBJ1-2 | TRBV11-2 | NA | CASSLPGDRTTNYGYTF | TGTGCCAGCAGTCTACCCGGGGACAGGACTACTAACTATGGCTACACCTTC
NA | TRBJ1-1 | TRBV4-3 | NA | CASSRGLGDTEAFF | TGCGCCAGCAGCCGCGGACTCGGAGACACTGAAGCTTTCTTT
TRBD1 | TRBJ1-4 | TRBV7-6 | NA | CASSRPGLGGEKLFF | TGTGCCAGCAGTCGCCCAGGGTTAGGGGGCGAAAAACTGTTTTTT
TRBD1 | TRBJ2-3 | TRBV9 | NA | CASSVGTGTDTQYF | TGTGCCAGCAGCGTCGGGACAGGGACAGATACGCAGTATTTT
NA | TRBJ2-6 | TRBV6-1 | NA | CASSEWGDNVLTF | TGTGCCAGCAGTGAGTGGGGGGACAACGTCCTGACTTTC
NA | TRBJ1-2 | TRBV5-6 | NA | CASSLAGVNYGYTF | TGTGCCAGCAGCTTGGCGGGGGTTAACTATGGCTACACCTTC
TRBD1 | TRBJ2-1 | TRBV19 | NA | CASSPRGPVSNEQFF | TGTGCCAGTAGTCCCAGGGGGCCCGTTTCTAATGAGCAGTTCTTC
NA | TRBJ2-7 | TRBV5-4 | NA | CASSWRVGYEQYF | TGTGCCAGCAGCTGGAGAGTGGGCTACGAGCAGTACTTC
TRBD2 | TRBJ2-1 | TRBV7-8 | NA | CASSLRPGLAGHNEQFF | TGTGCCAGCAGCCTCAGACCGGGACTAGCGGGGCACAATGAGCAGTTCTTC
NA | TRBJ1-6 | TRBV9 | NA | CASSVGAESYNSPLHF | TGTGCCAGCAGCGTAGGGGCAGAAAGTTATAATTCACCCCTCCACTTT
NA | TRBJ1-3 | TRBV5-4 | NA | CASSSGGPGTSGNTIYF | TGTGCCAGCAGCTCGGGGGGGCCGGGGACCTCTGGAAACACCATATATTTT
TRBD1 | TRBJ1-1 | TRBV27 | NA | CASSLSPGQGRTEAFF | TGTGCCAGCAGTTTATCCCCGGGACAGGGAAGGACTGAAGCTTTCTTT
NA | TRBJ1-2 | TRBV29-1 | NA | CSVALAFGYGYTF | TGCAGCGTTGCATTGGCATTTGGCTATGGCTACACCTTC
TRBD1 | TRBJ1-4 | TRBV11-2 | NA | CASTRDQGGEKLFF | TGTGCCAGCACCCGGGACCAGGGGGGTGAAAAACTGTTTTTT
NA | TRBJ2-3 | TRBV2 | NA | CASSLAGASTDTQYF | TGTGCCAGCAGTTTGGCGGGGGCTAGCACAGATACGCAGTATTTT
TRBD1 | TRBJ1-2 | TRBV5-1 | few | CASSLDRGRYGYTF | TGCGCCAGCTCGTTGGACAGGGGGAGATATGGCTACACCTTC
NA | TRBJ2-7 | TRBV11-2 | NA | CASSPQYEQYF | TGTGCCAGCAGCCCCCAGTACGAGCAGTACTTC
TRBD1 | TRBJ1-5 | TRBV19 | many | CASSPGTGMGNQPQHF | TGTGCCAGTAGTCCTGGGACAGGGATGGGCAATCAGCCCCAGCATTTT
NA | TRBJ1-5 | TRBV19 | once | CASSVLLPTGFNQPQHF | TGTGCCAGTAGTGTCCTCCTTCCGACAGGATTCAATCAGCCCCAGCATTTT